This T cell receptor beta chain was observed in a study of shared clonotypes between healthy human individuals. The study, taken as a whole, reports: The sharing of 5% to 6.5% of naive CD4 clonotypes was seen across several donors.

Comments on this clone: Antigen specificity is unknown.

The CDR3 contains 14 residues. Trimming removed 4 bases from V and 8 bases from J, with 18 bases in between. CDR1 and CDR2 (germline): SQVTM, ANQGSEA. The donors were adults (healthy and HIV-negative) with no recent acute infections or vaccinations. Naive CD45RA+ and memory CD45RA-negative subsets were split from CD4+ cells. The assay was immunoSEQ multiplex PCR, and TCRdb's table has in-frame clones only and misses some. The data hold around 990,000 clones, with approximately 77% observed a single time. This clonotype was sampled from a man between 18 and 29 years old in good health. Some clones in this sample may be carry-over from other donors' samples. The chain carries TRBV29-1 and TRBJ2-1, with TRBD2 as a possible D gene (6 bases). Material: memory CD4+ T cells from PBMCs. Subset indicated: CD45RA-negative fraction. CDR3: CSVVGGKGVDEQFF. The CDR3 DNA is TGCAGCGTTGTTGGCGGGAAGGGTGTCGATGAGCAGTTCTTC.